This T cell receptor beta chain derives from a study of T cells in Graves' hyperthyroidism and ophthalmopathy. Study observations and caveats: In blood, most of the thyroid clonotypes expanded above 0.001 were also present.

TCR beta CDR3 region amplification was performed from RNA transcripts. The study used the HTBI primer set for a first-round RT-PCR of the TCR CDR3. TCRdb re-analysed the multiplex PCR reads in MiXCR, keeping a single row per CDR3 protein. The sample holds about 560,000 distinct CDR3 sequences, approximately 44% seen once. It was considered stable Graves' hyperthyroidism when ophthalmopathy did not progress within 18 months. Newly diagnosed hyperthyroidism patients aged 18 to 65 years had disease lasting under 2 months. The diagnostic basis comprised clinical symptoms, serum thyroxine and TRAb, thyroid ultrasound and orbital computed tomography. Trimming took 5 bases from V and 9 from J, leaving 9 bases between them. Germline assignment: CDR1 SNHLY and CDR2 FYNNEI. The CDR3 consists of 11 residues. Details on this clonotype: No antigen is known for it.

The chain has TRBV2 and TRBJ2-3; D is perhaps TRBD2 (6 bases). The TCR comes from a woman between 18 and 29 years old with Graves' hyperthyroidism. The sample comprised peripheral blood or thyroid tissue (not recorded which). As DNA, the CDR3 is TGTGCCAGCAGTACGGGACTCACGCAGTATTTT. Translated: CASSTGLTQYF. Combining the CDR3 with reference TRBV2 and TRBJ2-3 gives the whole variable domain EPEVTQTPSHQVTQMGQEVILRCVPISNHLYFYWYRQILGQKVEFLVSFYNNEISEKSEIFDDQFSVERPDGSNFTLKIRSTKLEDSAMYFCASSTGLTQYFGPGTRLTVL.